This T cell receptor (beta chain) was captured in a study of post-analysis software for immune sequencing data. Study-wide background: Progressive-relapsing, secondary progressive and relapsing-remitting multiple sclerosis were among the disease courses included. Overall study results and limits: Patients with multiple sclerosis recorded significantly lower normalized Chao1 diversity than controls, the study found. Roughly five TRBV segments were more frequent in patients than controls; TRBV5-6, TRBV5-1 and TRBV20-1 belonged to this group.

Researchers reported that TCR beta cDNA libraries carried unique molecular identifiers. TCRdb itself ran the PCR reads through MiXCR, one entry per CDR3 protein. The sample comprises roughly 670,000 distinct CDR3 sequences, 55% to 60% of which are singletons, and approximately 10% rests with the top ten. There are a few counts of this clonotype. What it binds is unknown. This CDR3 has 19 amino acids. The sample taken for sequencing was blood. This rearrangement joins TRBV21-1 to TRBJ2-4; TRBD1, the D gene given by the table, was not confirmed from the DNA. TRBV21-1 is assigned pseudogene status. The source of this sequence is a girl aged 2-10 years with multiple sclerosis. The CDR3, as DNA: TGTGCCAGCAGTCCCCTTGACAGGGGATTTGAGTATGGCAAAAACATTCAGTACTTC. As protein: CASSPLDRGFEYGKNIQYF.